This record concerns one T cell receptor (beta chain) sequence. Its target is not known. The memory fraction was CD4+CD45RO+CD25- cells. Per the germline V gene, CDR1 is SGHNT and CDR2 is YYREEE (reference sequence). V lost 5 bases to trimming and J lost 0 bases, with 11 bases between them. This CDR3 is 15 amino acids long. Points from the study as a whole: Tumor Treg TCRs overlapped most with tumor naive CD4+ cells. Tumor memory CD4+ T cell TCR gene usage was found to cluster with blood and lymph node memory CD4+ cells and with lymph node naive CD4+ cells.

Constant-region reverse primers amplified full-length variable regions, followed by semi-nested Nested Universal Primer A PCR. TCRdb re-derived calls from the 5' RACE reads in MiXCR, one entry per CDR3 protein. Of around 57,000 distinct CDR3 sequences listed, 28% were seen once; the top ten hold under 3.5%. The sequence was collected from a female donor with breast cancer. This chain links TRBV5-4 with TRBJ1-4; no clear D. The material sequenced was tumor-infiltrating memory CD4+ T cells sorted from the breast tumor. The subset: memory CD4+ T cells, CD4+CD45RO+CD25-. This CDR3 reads CASSRNSATNEKLFF. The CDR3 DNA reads TGTGCCAGCAGTCGTAACAGTGCAACTAATGAAAAACTGTTTTTT.